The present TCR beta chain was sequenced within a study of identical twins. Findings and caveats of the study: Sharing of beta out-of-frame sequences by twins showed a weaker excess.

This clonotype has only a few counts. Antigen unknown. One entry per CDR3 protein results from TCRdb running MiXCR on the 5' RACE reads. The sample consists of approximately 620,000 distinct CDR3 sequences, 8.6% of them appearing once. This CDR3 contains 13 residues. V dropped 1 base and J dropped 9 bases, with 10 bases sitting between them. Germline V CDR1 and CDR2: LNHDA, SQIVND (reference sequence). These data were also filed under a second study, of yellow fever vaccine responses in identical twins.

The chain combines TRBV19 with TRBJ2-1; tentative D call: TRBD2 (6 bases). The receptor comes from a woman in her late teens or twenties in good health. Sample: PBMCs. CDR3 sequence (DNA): TGTGCCAGTAGTATAGCGGGAGCTGGTGAGCAGTTCTTC. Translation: CASSIAGAGEQFF.